The 13 T cell receptor beta chains below all came from one sample that was sequenced in a study of blood T cell repertoires in COVID-19. Profiled with immunoSEQ multiplex PCR; TCRdb holds only in-frame clones, not every one. The sample consists of more than 200,000 clones, roughly 80% of them appearing once. Sample: peripheral blood. The receptors were gathered from an elderly woman with acute or convalescent COVID-19.

CDR3 in DNA: TGTGCCAGCAAAGTCAAGGGAGAGGAGTACGAGCAGTACTTC. This translates into CASKVKGEEYEQYF. This sequence joins TRBV6-4 and TRBJ2-7; a weak D match, TRBD2 (5 bases). This CDR3 is built from 14 residues. Between the trimmed V and J ends, which lost 7 bases and 4 bases, there was a span of 17 bases. CDR1 and CDR2 (germline): MRHNA, SNTAGT.

This chain connects TRBV10-2 to TRBJ2-7, with 7 bases that match TRBD2. Trimming removed 2 bases from V and 3 bases from J; junction bases left unmatched: 4. Germline CDR1 and CDR2: WSHSY and SAAADI. The length of the CDR3 is 14 residues. This chain's CDR3 is CASSEGRALYEQYF. The CDR3 region has the DNA TGCGCCAGCAGTGAGGGGAGGGCTCTCTACGAGCAGTACTTC.

The CDR3 reads CASSDSQSGGQETQYF. The CDR3 DNA reads as TGTGCCAGCAGCGATAGCCAGAGCGGGGGACAAGAGACCCAGTACTTC. V usage is TRBV9 and J usage is TRBJ2-5, with 8 bases identical to TRBD2. J lost 2 bases, V lost 3 bases, and 9 bases had no gene match. The CDR3 extends over 16 amino acids. CDR1 and CDR2 (germline): SGDLS, YYNGEE.

This clone showed up just once. The chain uses TRBV18 and TRBJ1-6; D not resolved. The ends were cut back, 6 bases at V and 8 bases at J, with 8 bases in the middle. The CDR3 runs 12 residues. Germline loops: CDR1 KGHSH, CDR2 LQKENI. The CDR3 region is CASSPGDSPLHF. CDR3 DNA: TGTGCCAGCTCGCCCGGAGATTCACCCCTCCACTTT.

This clone was seen a few times. V and J are TRBV11-2 and TRBJ1-3; 10 bases line up with TRBD1. CDR1 is SGHAT, CDR2 FQNNGV, per germline. V lost 5 bases, J lost 4 bases, and 8 bases stayed unmatched. The CDR3 length is 16 residues. CDR3 nucleotide sequence: TGTGCCAGCAGCCTGACAGGGGGCGCGGGCGGAAACACCATATATTTT. Protein product: CASSLTGGAGGNTIYF.

The table lists this clone with a few counts. This chain uses TRBV5-4 with TRBJ2-5, with D possibly being TRBD2 (7 bases). The CDR3 totals 15 residues. Trimming shortened V by 4 bases and J by 5 bases, and 18 bases separated the two germline ends. Germline V gene data show CDR1 as SGHNT and CDR2 as YYREEE (reference sequence). CDR3 DNA: TGTGCCAGCAGCCCAGACGCGGGGGCATGGGAGACCCAGTACTTC. It codes for CASSPDAGAWETQYF. The full variable domain, with the rest looked up from reference TRBV5-4 and TRBJ2-5, is ETGVTQSPTHLIKTRGQQVTLRCSSQSGHNTVSWYQQALGQGPQFIFQYYREEENGRGNFPPRFSGLQFPNYSSELNVNALELDDSALYLCASSPDAGAWETQYFGPGTRLLVL.

This clone was recorded once. The chain recombines TRBV2 with TRBJ1-1, with 9 bases aligning to TRBD1. CDR1 and CDR2 (germline): SNHLY, FYNNEI. V shed 6 bases and J 4 bases; nucleotides not matched to a gene: 3. This CDR3 contains 13 residues. CDR3 in amino acids: CASRIQGATEAFF. CDR3 in DNA: TGTGCCAGCAGAATACAGGGGGCCACTGAAGCTTTCTTT.

As regards this clone: The germline gene is not matched at one end of the junction; a read error may be the cause. The chain uses TRBV7-8 and TRBJ2-7; possible D gene TRBD2, 6 bases. The CDR3 consists of 14 residues. Per the germline V gene, CDR1 is SGHVS and CDR2 is FQNEAQ. DNA of the CDR3: TGTGCCAGCAGTTGGGTAGCGGCCTCCGACGAGCAGTACTTC. This encodes CASSWVAASDEQYF.

The V gene is TRBV6-4, the J gene TRBJ2-3; 7 bases fit TRBD2. Trimming cost V 3 bases and J 4 bases; bases outside gene matches: 1. CDR3 size: 13 residues. CDR1 is MRHNA, CDR2 SNTAGT, per germline. The CDR3 here is CASSETSPDTQYF. The CDR3 nucleotides are TGTGCCAGCAGTGAGACTAGCCCAGATACGCAGTATTTT.

The CDR3 DNA reads as TGTGCCAGCAGCTTAGTCTTCAGCGGGAGGGCGGATGAGCAGTTCTTC. Protein sequence: CASSLVFSGRADEQFF. This chain connects TRBV11-2 to TRBJ2-1; 10 positions match TRBD2. The CDR3 consists of 16 residues. Germline values: CDR1 SGHAT, CDR2 FQNNGV. V lost 1 base to trimming and J lost 8 bases; unmatched junction nucleotides: 8.

The V gene is TRBV6-5, the J gene TRBJ2-3, with 9 bases identical to TRBD2. Trimming cost V 7 bases and J 1 base; bases outside gene matches: 6. The CDR3 has 15 amino acids. Looked up from germline, CDR1 is MNHEY and CDR2 is SVGAGI. CDR3 sequence (DNA): TGTGCCAGCAACAGCCAGCGGGGGGGCACAGATACGCAGTATTTT. Protein product: CASNSQRGGTDTQYF.

The chain uses TRBV5-4 and TRBJ1-1, with D possibly being TRBD1 (6 bases). The length of the CDR3 is 14 residues. The germline CDR1 and CDR2 sequences are SGHNT and YYREEE (reference sequence). The V and J ends lost 4 bases and 0 bases respectively, with 10 bases between them. This CDR3 reads CASSGQGLNTEAFF. The CDR3 DNA reads TGTGCCAGCAGCGGGCAGGGGCTGAACACTGAAGCTTTCTTT.

V usage is TRBV5-1 and J usage is TRBJ1-1; D gene ambiguous. Germline CDR1 is SGHRS and CDR2 is YFSETQ. The CDR3 sequence is 13 residues long. V was trimmed by 5 bases and J by 4 bases, leaving 12 bases between them. For the CDR3, the DNA is TGCGCCAGCAGGCCGCTTGGACTCACTGAAGCTTTCTTT. Its translation is CASRPLGLTEAFF.